The sequence of this TCR beta chain was determined in a study of cytomegalovirus exposure and HLA in healthy donors. PCR involved 60 Vbeta and 13 Jbeta primers. Data came from immunoSEQ multiplex PCR; TCRdb stores just in-frame clones and leaves some out. The sample carries 100,000 or so clones, around four fifths recorded once. This clonotype was obtained from a woman between 40 and 55 years old in good health and CMV-seronegative. The sample comprised PBMCs.

CDR3 protein: CASSLSGNTGELFF. The CDR3 DNA sequence: TGCGCCAGCAGCTTGTCAGGGAACACCGGGGAGCTGTTTTTT. V and J are TRBV5-1 and TRBJ2-2; D gene ambiguous. CDR3 length: 14 residues. V lost 1 base, J lost 1 base, and 5 bases lay in between. Germline CDR1 reads SGHRS; CDR2 reads YFSETQ.